This TCR beta chain stems from a study of T cells expressing NK-cell markers. Whole-study context: Eight donors were sequenced, seven testing HCMV-seropositive and one testing seronegative.

With regard to this clonotype: No antigen is known for it.

UMIs were included in TCR beta cDNA generated by 5'RACE template switching. TCRdb re-analyzed the 5' RACE reads; it lists each CDR3 protein once, without DNA. The sample is made up of 500,000 to 600,000 distinct CDR3 sequences, and the top ten hold roughly 3.5% of it. Findings of the study overall: These clonotypes additionally ranked first within the CD3+CD56-NKG2C+ fraction of a few donors. Whether expanded NKG2C-expressing T cell clones recognize HCMV is unknown.

Sequences were obtained from blood T cells: a sorted CD56 or NKG2C T cell subset, CD4+ or CD8+ T cells, or bulk PBMC T cells (not recorded which). This TCR came from a man younger than 35 in good health.

CDR3 protein: CASSSTPLGTPYGYTF. V is TRBV5-1 and J is TRBJ1-2; the TRBD1 assignment by TCRdb is unverifiable without DNA. Per germline, CDR1 SGHRS and CDR2 YFSETQ. This CDR3 has 16 residues.